The present TCR beta chain was sequenced within a study of T cell responses to AZD1222 COVID-19 vaccine. Overall study context: Whether given at about 4 or about 12 weeks, second doses were pooled. The study's findings and limits: There were mostly white British donors and more females than males, and clonal diversity was possibly underestimated. Of spike-specific TCRs, nearly half reportedly target regions left unmutated in variants.

The data were produced by immunoSEQ multiplex PCR, yet TCRdb's version contains in-frame clones alone and is incomplete. The sample yields about 55,000 clones, around 90% seen once. The CDR3 runs 13 residues. Germline assignment: CDR1 SNHLY and CDR2 FYNNEI. The V segment lost 10 bases and the J segment 4 bases; nucleotides outside the gene matches: 5. As regards this clone: Its matching antigen is unknown.

The sequencing used peripheral blood, collected on day 0 of AZD1222 vaccination. The sequence was obtained from an adult in good health. The gene calls are TRBV2 and TRBJ1-2; 11 positions match TRBD1. DNA of the CDR3: TGTGCCATTTCCGGGACAGGGGGCTATGGCTACACCTTC. This codes for CAISGTGGYGYTF. The whole variable domain, remainder taken from reference TRBV2 and TRBJ1-2, is EPEVTQTPSHQVTQMGQEVILRCVPISNHLYFYWYRQILGQKVEFLVSFYNNEISEKSEIFDDQFSVERPDGSNFTLKIRSTKLEDSAMYFCAISGTGGYGYTFGSGTRLTVV.